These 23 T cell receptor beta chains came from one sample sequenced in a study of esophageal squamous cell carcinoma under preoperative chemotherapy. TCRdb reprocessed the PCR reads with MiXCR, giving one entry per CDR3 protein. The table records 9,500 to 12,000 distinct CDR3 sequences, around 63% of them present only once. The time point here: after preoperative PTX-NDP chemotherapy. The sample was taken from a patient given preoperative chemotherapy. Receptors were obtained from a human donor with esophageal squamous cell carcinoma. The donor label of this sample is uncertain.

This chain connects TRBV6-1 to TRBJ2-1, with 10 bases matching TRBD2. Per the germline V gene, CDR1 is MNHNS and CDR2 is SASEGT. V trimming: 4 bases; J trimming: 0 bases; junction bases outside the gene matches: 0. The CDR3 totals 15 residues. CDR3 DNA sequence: TGTGCCAGCAGTGGGACTAGCGGCTCCTACAATGAGCAGTTCTTC. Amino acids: CASSGTSGSYNEQFF.

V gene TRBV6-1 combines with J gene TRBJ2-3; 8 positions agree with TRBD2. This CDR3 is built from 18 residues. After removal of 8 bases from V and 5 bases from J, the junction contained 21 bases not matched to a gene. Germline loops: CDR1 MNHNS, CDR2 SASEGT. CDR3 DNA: TGTGCCAGCGGGGGGGGGGCGACGGGGGGGAGAGCCAAAGATACGCAGTATTTT. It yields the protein CASGGGATGGRAKDTQYF.

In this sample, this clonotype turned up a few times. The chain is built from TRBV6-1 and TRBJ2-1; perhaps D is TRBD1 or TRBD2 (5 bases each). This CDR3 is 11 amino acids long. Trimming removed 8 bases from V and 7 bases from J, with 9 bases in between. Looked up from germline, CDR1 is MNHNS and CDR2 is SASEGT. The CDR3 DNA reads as TGTGCCAGCTCGTGGGGGAATGAGCAGTTCTTC. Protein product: CASSWGNEQFF.

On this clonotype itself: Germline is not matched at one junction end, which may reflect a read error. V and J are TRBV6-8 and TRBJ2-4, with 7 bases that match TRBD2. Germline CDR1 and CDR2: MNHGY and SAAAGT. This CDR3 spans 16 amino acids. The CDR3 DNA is TGTCCCAGCAGCGAATTGGGGGGGAGCGCCAAAAACACGCAGTACTTC. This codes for CPSSELGGSAKNTQYF.

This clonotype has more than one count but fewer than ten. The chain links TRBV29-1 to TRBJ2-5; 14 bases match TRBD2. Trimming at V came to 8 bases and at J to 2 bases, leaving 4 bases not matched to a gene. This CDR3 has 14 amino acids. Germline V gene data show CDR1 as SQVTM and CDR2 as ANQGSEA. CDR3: CSTRLAGGQETQYF. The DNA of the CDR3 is TGCAGCACCAGACTAGCGGGAGGGCAAGAGACCCAGTACTTC.

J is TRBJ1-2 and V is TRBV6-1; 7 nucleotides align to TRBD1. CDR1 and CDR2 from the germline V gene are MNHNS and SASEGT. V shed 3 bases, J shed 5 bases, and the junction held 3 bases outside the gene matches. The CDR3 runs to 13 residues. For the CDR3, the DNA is TGTGCCAGCAGTGATACAGGGGAATATGGCTACACCTTC. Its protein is CASSDTGEYGYTF.

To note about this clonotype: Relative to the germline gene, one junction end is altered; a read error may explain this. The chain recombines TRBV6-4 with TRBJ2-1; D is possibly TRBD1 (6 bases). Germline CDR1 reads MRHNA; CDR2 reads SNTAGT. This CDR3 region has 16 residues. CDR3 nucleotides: TGTGCCAGCAGTGACTCGTCCCTCGGGGACAACAGTGAGCAGTTTTTC. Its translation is CASSDSSLGDNSEQFF.

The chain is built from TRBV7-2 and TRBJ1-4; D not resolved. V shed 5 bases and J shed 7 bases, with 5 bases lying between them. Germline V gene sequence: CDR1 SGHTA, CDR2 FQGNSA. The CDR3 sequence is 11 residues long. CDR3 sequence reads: CASSAFEKLFF. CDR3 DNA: TGTGCCAGCAGCGCGTTTGAAAAACTGTTTTTT. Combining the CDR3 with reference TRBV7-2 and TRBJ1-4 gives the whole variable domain GAGVSQSPSNKVTEKGKDVELRCDPISGHTALYWYRQSLGQGLEFLIYFQGNSAPDKSGLPSDRFSAERTGGSVSTLTIQRTQQEDSAVYLCASSAFEKLFFGSGTQLSVL.

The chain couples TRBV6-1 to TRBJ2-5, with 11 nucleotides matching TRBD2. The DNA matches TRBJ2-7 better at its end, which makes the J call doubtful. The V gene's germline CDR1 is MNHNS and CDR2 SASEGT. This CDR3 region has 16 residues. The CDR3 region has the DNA TGTGCCAGCAGTGCGCTAGCGGGAGGTTTGTCGAGCGAGCAGTACTTC. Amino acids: CASSALAGGLSSEQYF.

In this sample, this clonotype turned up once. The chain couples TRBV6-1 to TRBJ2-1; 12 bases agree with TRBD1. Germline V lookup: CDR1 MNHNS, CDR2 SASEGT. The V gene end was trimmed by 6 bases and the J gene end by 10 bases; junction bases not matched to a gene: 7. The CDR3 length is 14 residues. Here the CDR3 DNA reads TGTGCCAGCAGCACCGGGACAGGGGGCTACGAGCAGTTCTTC. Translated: CASSTGTGGYEQFF.

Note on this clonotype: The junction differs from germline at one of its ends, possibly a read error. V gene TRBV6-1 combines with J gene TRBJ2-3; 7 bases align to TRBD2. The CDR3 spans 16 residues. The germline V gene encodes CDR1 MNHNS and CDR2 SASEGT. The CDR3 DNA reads TGTGCCAGCAGTGAATTGGGGGGGTGCGCCAAAAATACGCAGTATTTC. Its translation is CASSELGGCAKNTQYF.

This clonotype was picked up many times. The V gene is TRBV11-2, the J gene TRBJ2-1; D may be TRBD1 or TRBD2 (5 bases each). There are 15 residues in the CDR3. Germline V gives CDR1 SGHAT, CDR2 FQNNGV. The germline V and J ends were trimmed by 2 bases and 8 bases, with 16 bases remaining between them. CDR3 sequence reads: CASSLIPGATDEQFF. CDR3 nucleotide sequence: TGTGCCAGCAGCTTAATCCCCGGGGCGACAGATGAGCAGTTCTTC.

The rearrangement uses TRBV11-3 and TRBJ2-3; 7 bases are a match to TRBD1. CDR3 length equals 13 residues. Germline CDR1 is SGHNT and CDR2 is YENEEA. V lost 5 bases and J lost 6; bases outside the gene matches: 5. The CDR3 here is CASSKGQADTQYF. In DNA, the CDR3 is TGTGCCAGCAGCAAAGGACAGGCGGATACGCAGTATTTT.

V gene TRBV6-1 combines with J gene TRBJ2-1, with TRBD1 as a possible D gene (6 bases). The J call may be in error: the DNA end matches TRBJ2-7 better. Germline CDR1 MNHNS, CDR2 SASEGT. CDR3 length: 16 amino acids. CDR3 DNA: TGTGCCAGCAGTGAAAGGTGGCAGGGGACCTACAATGAGCAGTACTTC. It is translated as CASSERWQGTYNEQYF.

Here the CDR3 DNA reads TGTGCCAGCACCGACGGGGACGGCTACACCTTC. As protein: CASTDGDGYTF. The chain has TRBV6-1 and TRBJ1-2; TRBD1 is a possible D gene (5 bases). V was cut by 7 bases and J by 8 bases, with 11 bases left in between. The CDR3 spans 11 residues. Germline V gives CDR1 MNHNS, CDR2 SASEGT.

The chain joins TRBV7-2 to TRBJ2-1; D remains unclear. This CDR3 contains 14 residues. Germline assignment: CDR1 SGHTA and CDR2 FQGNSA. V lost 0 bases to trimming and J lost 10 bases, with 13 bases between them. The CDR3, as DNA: TGTGCCAGCAGCTTAGCGAGAGCGTCCTACGAGCAGTTCTTC. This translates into CASSLARASYEQFF. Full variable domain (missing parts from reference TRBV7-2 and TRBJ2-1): GAGVSQSPSNKVTEKGKDVELRCDPISGHTALYWYRQSLGQGLEFLIYFQGNSAPDKSGLPSDRFSAERTGGSVSTLTIQRTQQEDSAVYLCASSLARASYEQFFGPGTRLTVL.

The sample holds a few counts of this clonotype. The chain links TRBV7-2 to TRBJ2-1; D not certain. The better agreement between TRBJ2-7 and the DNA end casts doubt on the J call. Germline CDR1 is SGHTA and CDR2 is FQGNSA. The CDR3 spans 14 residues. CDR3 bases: TGTGCCAGCAGCCGACGGAGCTCCTACAATGAGCAGTACTTC. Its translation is CASSRRSSYNEQYF.

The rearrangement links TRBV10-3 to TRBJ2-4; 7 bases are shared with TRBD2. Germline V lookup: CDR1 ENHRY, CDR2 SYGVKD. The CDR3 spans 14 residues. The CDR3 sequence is CAGSGDGGQETQYF. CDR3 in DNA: TGTGCGGGGAGCGGGGATGGTGGCCAAGAGACGCAGTACTTC.

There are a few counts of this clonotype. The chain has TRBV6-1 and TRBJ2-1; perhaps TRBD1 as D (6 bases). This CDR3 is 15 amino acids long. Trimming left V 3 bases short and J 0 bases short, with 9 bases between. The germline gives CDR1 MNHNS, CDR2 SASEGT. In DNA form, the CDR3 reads TGTGCCAGCAGTGATGAACAGGGCTCCTACAATGAGCAGTTCTTC. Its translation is CASSDEQGSYNEQFF.

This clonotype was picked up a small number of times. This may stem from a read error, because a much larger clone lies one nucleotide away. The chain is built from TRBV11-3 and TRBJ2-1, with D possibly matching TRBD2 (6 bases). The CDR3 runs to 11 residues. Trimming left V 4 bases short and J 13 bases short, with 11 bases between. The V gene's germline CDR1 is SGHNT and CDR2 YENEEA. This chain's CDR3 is CASSSGGTQFF. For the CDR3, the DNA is TGTGCCAGCAGCTCGGGCGGGACCCAGTTCTTC.

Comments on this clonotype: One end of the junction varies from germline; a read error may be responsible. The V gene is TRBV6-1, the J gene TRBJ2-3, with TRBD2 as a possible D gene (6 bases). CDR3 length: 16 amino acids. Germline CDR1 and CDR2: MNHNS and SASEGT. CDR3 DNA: TGTGCCAGCAGTGAATCGGGGGTGAGCGACACAAATACTCAGTATTTC. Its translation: CASSESGVSDTNTQYF.

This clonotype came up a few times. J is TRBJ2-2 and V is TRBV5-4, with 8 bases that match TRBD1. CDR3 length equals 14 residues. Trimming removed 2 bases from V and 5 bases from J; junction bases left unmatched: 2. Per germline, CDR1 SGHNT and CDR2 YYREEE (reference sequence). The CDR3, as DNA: TGTGCCAGCAGCTTCCGGACAGGGACCGGGGAGCTGTTTTTT. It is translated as CASSFRTGTGELFF. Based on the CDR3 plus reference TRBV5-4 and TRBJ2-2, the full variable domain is ETGVTQSPTHLIKTRGQQVTLRCSSQSGHNTVSWYQQALGQGPQFIFQYYREEENGRGNFPPRFSGLQFPNYSSELNVNALELDDSALYLCASSFRTGTGELFFGEGSRLTVL.

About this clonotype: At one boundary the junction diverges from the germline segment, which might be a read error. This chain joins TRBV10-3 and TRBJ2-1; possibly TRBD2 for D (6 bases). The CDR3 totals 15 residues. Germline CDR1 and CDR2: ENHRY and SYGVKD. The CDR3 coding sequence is TGTGCCGGGGGGTTAGGGGCGCGAGACCAAGAGACGCAGTATTTC. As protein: CAGGLGARDQETQYF.